These 14 T cell receptor beta chains were sequenced from one sample in a study of cytomegalovirus exposure and HLA in healthy donors. Measured with immunoSEQ multiplex PCR; TCRdb has only the in-frame clones, and not every one. Among over 110,000 clones, less than 90% were seen once, and the ten largest hold roughly 3%. Input material: PBMCs. These receptor sequences come from a man aged 18 to 30 in good health and CMV-seronegative.

The chain carries TRBV18 and TRBJ2-5; 9 bases are a match to TRBD1. This CDR3 contains 13 residues. CDR1 is KGHSH and CDR2 is LQKENI in the germline V gene. V shed 9 bases and J 2 bases; nucleotides not matched to a gene: 4. The chain's CDR3 is CASKDRGQETQYF. In nucleotides, the CDR3 is TGTGCCAGTAAAGACAGGGGGCAAGAGACCCAGTACTTC.

This chain connects TRBV5-1 to TRBJ2-5; 12 bases map to TRBD2. In germline, CDR1 is SGHRS, CDR2 YFSETQ. The CDR3 is made up of 16 amino acids. The V and J ends lost 3 bases and 4 bases, in that order; junction bases with no gene match: 7. The CDR3 region has the DNA TGCGCCAGCAGCTCCTCGACTAGCGGGAGCCCAGAGACCCAGTACTTC. This gives the protein CASSSSTSGSPETQYF.

J is TRBJ2-7 and V is TRBV18, with 8 bases lining up with TRBD2. Per the germline V gene, CDR1 is KGHSH and CDR2 is LQKENI. CDR3 size: 20 residues. Trimming at V came to 2 bases and at J to 2 bases, leaving 20 bases not matched to a gene. Written as DNA, the CDR3 is TGTGCCAGCTCACCAAGTCGGGGCCAGTTCCCTAGCGGGCCGCCCTACGAGCAGTACTTC. Its protein is CASSPSRGQFPSGPPYEQYF.

This chain connects TRBV9 to TRBJ2-2, with 13 bases identical to TRBD2. The CDR3 extends over 17 amino acids. The V and J ends lost 3 bases and 7 bases, in that order; junction bases with no gene match: 9. Germline values: CDR1 SGDLS, CDR2 YYNGEE. The DNA of the CDR3 is TGTGCCAGCAGCGGGTTGACTAGCGGGGGGCCTGGCGGGGAGCTGTTTTTT. Translated: CASSGLTSGGPGGELFF.

The chain recombines TRBV5-5 with TRBJ2-1; 7 positions match TRBD2. The germline CDR1 and CDR2 sequences are SGHKS and YYEKEE (reference sequence). The V gene end was trimmed by 4 bases and the J gene end by 3 bases; junction bases not matched to a gene: 7. CDR3 size: 15 residues. DNA of the CDR3: TGTGCCAGCAGCCCGGGAGGCCCACTCTACAATGAGCAGTTCTTC. Residues: CASSPGGPLYNEQFF.

This clone has only a few counts. The V gene is TRBV10-3, the J gene TRBJ2-7; D remains ambiguous. The germline CDR1 and CDR2 sequences are ENHRY and SYGVKD. V lost 6 bases and J 4 bases, leaving 7 bases between the germline ends. The CDR3 is made up of 11 amino acids. In DNA form, the CDR3 reads TGTGCCATCAGGACTGAATACGAGCAGTACTTC. Amino acid sequence: CAIRTEYEQYF.

The chain carries TRBV12-5 and TRBJ2-7; D gene ambiguous. The CDR3 spans 12 residues. V was trimmed by 6 bases and J by 0 bases, leaving 6 bases between them. CDR1 LGHNT and CDR2 FRNRAP come from the germline V gene. Here the CDR3 DNA reads TGTGCTAGTGGACACAGCTCCTACGAGCAGTACTTC. The encoded protein is CASGHSSYEQYF.

J is TRBJ2-7 and V is TRBV5-1; 7 bases map to TRBD1. V was clipped by 3 bases and J by 6 bases; unmatched bases: 9. The length of the CDR3 is 14 residues. The germline V gene has CDR1 SGHRS and CDR2 YFSETQ. CDR3 in DNA: TGCGCCAGCAGCTCAGGACAGGTAGTAGGCGAGCAGTACTTC. Its protein is CASSSGQVVGEQYF.

A few counts support this clone. The chain links TRBV25-1 to TRBJ2-1; the match to TRBD2 covers 10 bases. Per the germline V gene, CDR1 is MGHDK and CDR2 is SYGVNS. The J segment lost 5 bases and the V segment lost 5 bases, leaving 15 bases of the junction unmatched. The CDR3 has 18 amino acids. CDR3 bases: TGTGCCAGCAGTTTTTCTACGGGGGTAGCGGGAGGTAACAATGAGCAGTTCTTC. It yields the protein CASSFSTGVAGGNNEQFF.

The chain carries TRBV10-3 and TRBJ2-3, with TRBD2 identical over 8 bases. The CDR3 consists of 14 residues. V shed 6 bases, J shed 5 bases, and the junction held 7 bases outside the gene matches. Germline CDR1 and CDR2: ENHRY and SYGVKD. CDR3 in amino acids: CAIRTGLEVDTQYF. The CDR3 DNA reads TGTGCCATCAGAACGGGACTAGAGGTAGATACGCAGTATTTT.

The chain uses TRBV15 and TRBJ2-3; TRBD2 agrees at 9 bases. Germline CDR1 reads LNHNV; CDR2 reads YYDKDF (reference sequence). CDR3 length equals 18 residues. J was trimmed by 4 bases and V by 1 base; bases with no gene match: 12. The CDR3 here is CATSRVSRGGGSADTQYF. Here the CDR3 DNA reads TGTGCCACCAGCAGAGTTTCGCGGGGGGGCGGGTCAGCAGATACGCAGTATTTT.

The chain is built from TRBV7-9 and TRBJ1-1, with D possibly TRBD1 on 5 matching bases. This CDR3 contains 14 residues. With 4 bases removed from V and 0 bases from J, the gap between germline ends came to 9 bases. CDR1 is SEHNR and CDR2 is FQNEAQ in the germline V gene (reference sequence). The CDR3 DNA reads TGTGCCAGCAGCTCCGACAGAGTGAACACTGAAGCTTTCTTT. As protein: CASSSDRVNTEAFF. The full variable domain, with the rest looked up from reference TRBV7-9 and TRBJ1-1, is DTGVSQNPRHKITKRGQNVTFRCDPISEHNRLYWYRQTLGQGPEFLTYFQNEAQLEKSRLLSDRFSAERPKGSFSTLEIQRTEQGDSAMYLCASSSDRVNTEAFFGQGTRLTVV.

This chain uses TRBV27 with TRBJ1-1, with 9 bases fitting TRBD1. The germline CDR1 and CDR2 sequences are MNHEY and SMNVEV (reference sequence). J lost 3 bases, V lost 5 bases, and 7 bases had no gene match. This CDR3 has 15 residues. The CDR3: CASSQSGTGYTEAFF. DNA of the CDR3: TGTGCCAGCAGTCAATCCGGGACAGGGTACACTGAAGCTTTCTTT.

This rearrangement joins TRBV5-1 to TRBJ2-7; 8 nucleotides match TRBD2. The V gene end was trimmed by 0 bases and the J gene end by 7 bases; junction bases not matched to a gene: 6. This CDR3 has 14 residues. Looked up from germline, CDR1 is SGHRS and CDR2 is YFSETQ. CDR3 bases: TGCGCCAGCAGCTTGGTGGCGGGGGGAGGTGAGCAGTACTTC. Amino acids: CASSLVAGGGEQYF.